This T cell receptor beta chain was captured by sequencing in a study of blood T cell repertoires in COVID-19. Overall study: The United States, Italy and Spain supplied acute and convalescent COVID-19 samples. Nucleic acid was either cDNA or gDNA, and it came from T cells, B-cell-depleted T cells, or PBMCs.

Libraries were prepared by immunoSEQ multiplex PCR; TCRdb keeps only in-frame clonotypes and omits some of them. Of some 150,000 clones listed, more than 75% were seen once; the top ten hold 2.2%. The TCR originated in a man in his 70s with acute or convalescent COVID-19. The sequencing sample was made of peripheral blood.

DNA for the CDR3: TGTGCCTGGAGTGTAAGAGGCAGTCCTCAAGAGACCCAGTACTTC. Its translation is CAWSVRGSPQETQYF. The gene calls are TRBV30 and TRBJ2-5; D is ambiguous. V was cut by 0 bases and J by 2 bases, with 13 bases left in between. CDR1 and CDR2 (germline): GTSNPN, SVGIG (reference sequence). The CDR3 is made up of 15 amino acids. Using reference TRBV30 and TRBJ2-5 for the parts outside the CDR3, the full variable domain is SQTIHQWPATLVQPVGSPLSLECTVEGTSNPNLYWYRQAAGRGLQLLFYSVGIGQISSEVPQNLSASRPQDRQFILSSKKLLLSDSGFYLCAWSVRGSPQETQYFGPGTRLLVL.